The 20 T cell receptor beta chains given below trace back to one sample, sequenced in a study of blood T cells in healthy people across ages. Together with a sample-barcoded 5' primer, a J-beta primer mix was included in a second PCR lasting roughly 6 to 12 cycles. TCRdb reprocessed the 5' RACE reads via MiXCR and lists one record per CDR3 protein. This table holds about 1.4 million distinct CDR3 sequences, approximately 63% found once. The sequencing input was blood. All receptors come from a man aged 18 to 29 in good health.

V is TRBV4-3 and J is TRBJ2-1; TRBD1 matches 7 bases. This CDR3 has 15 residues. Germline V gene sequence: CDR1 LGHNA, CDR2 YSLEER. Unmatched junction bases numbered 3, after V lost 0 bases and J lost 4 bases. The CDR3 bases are TGCGCCAGCAGCCAAGAGACAGGGAGTTACAATGAGCAGTTCTTC. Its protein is CASSQETGSYNEQFF.

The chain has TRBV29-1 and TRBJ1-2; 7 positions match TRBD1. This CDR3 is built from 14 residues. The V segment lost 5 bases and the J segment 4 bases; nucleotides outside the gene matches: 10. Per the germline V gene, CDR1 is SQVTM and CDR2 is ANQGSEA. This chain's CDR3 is CSVRPRDSFYGYTF. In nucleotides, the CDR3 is TGCAGCGTTCGCCCCCGGGACAGCTTCTATGGCTACACCTTC.

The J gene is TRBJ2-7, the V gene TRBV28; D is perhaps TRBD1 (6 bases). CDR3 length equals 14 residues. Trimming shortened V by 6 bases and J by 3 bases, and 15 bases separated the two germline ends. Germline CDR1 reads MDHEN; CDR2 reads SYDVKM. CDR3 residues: CASRQPGHYYEQYF. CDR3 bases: TGTGCCAGCAGACAACCGGGACACTACTACGAGCAGTACTTC.

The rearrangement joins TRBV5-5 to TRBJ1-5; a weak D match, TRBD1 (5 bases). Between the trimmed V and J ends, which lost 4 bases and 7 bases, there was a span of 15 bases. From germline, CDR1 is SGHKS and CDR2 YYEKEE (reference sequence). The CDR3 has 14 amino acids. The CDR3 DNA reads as TGTGCCAGCAGCCAGGGACTCCTATCCCAGCCCCAGCATTTT. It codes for CASSQGLLSQPQHF. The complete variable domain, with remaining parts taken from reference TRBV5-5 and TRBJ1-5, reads DAGVTQSPTHLIKTRGQQVTLRCSPISGHKSVSWYQQVLGQGPQFIFQYYEKEERGRGNFPDRFSARQFPNYSSELNVNALLLGDSALYLCASSQGLLSQPQHFGDGTRLSIL.

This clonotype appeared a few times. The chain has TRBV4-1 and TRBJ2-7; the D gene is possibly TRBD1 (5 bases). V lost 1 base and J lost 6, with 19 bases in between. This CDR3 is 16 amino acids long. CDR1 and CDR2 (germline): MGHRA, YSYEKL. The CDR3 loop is CASSQGPLGQGIEQYF. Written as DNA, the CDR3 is TGCGCCAGCAGCCAAGGCCCCTTGGGGCAGGGAATCGAGCAGTACTTC.

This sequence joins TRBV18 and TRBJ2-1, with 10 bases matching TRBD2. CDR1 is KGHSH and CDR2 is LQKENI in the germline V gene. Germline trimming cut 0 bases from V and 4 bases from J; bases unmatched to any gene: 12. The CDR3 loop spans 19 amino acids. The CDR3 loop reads CASSPPGPRTSGTYNEQFF. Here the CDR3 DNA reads TGTGCCAGCTCACCACCTGGCCCTCGTACTAGCGGGACTTACAATGAGCAGTTCTTC.

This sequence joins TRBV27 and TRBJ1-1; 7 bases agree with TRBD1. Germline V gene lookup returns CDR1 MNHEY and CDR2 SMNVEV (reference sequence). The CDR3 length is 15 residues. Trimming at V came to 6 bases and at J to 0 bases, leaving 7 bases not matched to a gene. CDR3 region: CASRQWTGLNTEAFF. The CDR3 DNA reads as TGTGCCAGCAGACAATGGACAGGCCTGAACACTGAAGCTTTCTTT.

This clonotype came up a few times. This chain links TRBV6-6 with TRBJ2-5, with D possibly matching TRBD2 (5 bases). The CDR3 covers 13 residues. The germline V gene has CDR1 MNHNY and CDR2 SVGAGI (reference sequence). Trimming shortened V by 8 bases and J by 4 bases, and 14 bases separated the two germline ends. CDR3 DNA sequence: TGTGCCAGCGGACGCCCGGCGGGAGAGACCCAGTACTTC. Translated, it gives CASGRPAGETQYF.

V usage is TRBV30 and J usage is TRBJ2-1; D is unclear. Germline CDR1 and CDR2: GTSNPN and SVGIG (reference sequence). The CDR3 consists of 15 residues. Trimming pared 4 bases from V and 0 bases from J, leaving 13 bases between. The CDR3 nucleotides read TGTGCCTGGAAGCAAGGTCAGAGCTCCTACAATGAGCAGTTCTTC. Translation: CAWKQGQSSYNEQFF. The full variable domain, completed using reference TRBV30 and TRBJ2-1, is SQTIHQWPATLVQPVGSPLSLECTVEGTSNPNLYWYRQAAGRGLQLLFYSVGIGQISSEVPQNLSASRPQDRQFILSSKKLLLSDSGFYLCAWKQGQSSYNEQFFGPGTRLTVL.

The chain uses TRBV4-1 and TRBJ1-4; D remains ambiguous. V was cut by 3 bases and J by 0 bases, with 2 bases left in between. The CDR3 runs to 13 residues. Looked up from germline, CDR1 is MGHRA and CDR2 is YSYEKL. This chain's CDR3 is CASSHATNEKLFF. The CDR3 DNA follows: TGCGCCAGCAGCCATGCAACTAATGAAAAACTGTTTTTT.

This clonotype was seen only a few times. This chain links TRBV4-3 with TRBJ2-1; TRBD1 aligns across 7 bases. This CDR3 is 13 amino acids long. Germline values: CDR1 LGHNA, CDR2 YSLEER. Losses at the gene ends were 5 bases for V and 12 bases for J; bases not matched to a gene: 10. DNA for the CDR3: TGCGCCAGCAGCTATGGACAGGTCGGAGGGCAGTTCTTC. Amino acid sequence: CASSYGQVGGQFF.

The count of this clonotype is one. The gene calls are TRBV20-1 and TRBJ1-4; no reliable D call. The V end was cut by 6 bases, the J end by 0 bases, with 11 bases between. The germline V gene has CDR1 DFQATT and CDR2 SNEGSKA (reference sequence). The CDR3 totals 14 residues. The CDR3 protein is CSATFQATNEKLFF. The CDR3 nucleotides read TGCAGTGCCACTTTTCAAGCAACTAATGAAAAACTGTTTTTT.

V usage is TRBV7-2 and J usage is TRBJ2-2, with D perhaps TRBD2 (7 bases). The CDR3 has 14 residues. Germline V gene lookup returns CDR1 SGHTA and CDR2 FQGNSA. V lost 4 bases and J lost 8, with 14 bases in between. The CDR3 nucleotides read TGTGCCAGCAGCTCCCTAGGGGGGGTTGGGGAGCTGTTTTTT. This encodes CASSSLGGVGELFF.

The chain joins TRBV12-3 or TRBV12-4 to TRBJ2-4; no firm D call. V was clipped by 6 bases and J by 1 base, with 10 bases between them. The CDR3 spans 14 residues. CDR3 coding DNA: TGTGCCAGCAGCGCCACTATGGCCAAAAACATTCAGTACTTC. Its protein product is CASSATMAKNIQYF.

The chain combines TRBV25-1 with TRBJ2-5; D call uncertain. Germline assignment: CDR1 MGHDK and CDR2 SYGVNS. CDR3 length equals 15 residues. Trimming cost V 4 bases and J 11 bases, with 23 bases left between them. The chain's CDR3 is CASSGTIWAPPEQYF. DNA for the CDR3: TGTGCCAGCAGTGGGACGATCTGGGCCCCTCCTGAGCAGTACTTC.

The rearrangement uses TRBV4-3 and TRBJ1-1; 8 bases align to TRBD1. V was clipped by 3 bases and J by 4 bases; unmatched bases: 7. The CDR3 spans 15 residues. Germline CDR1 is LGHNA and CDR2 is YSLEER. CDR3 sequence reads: CASSHGQGISTEAFF. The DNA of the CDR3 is TGCGCCAGCAGCCACGGACAGGGAATTAGCACTGAAGCTTTCTTT.

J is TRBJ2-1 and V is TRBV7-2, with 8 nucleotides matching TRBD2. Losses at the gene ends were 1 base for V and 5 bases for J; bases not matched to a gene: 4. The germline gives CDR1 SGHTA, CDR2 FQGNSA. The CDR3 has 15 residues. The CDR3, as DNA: TGTGCCAGCAGCTTAGATCGGGGGGGCCACAATGAGCAGTTCTTC. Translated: CASSLDRGGHNEQFF.

Written as DNA, the CDR3 is TGTGCCAGCAGCTCGCGGGCGAGCGGGGGCACCACAGATACGCAGTATTTT. This translates into CASSSRASGGTTDTQYF. The chain employs TRBV11-2 and TRBJ2-3; TRBD2 agrees at 8 bases. CDR1 is SGHAT, CDR2 FQNNGV, per germline. V lost 4 bases to trimming and J lost 2 bases; unmatched junction nucleotides: 11. There are 17 residues in the CDR3.

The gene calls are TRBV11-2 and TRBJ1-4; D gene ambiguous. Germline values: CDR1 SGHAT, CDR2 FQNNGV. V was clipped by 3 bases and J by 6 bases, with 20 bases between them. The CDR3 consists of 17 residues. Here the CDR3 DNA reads TGTGCCAGCAGCTTTTACCTCCGGGCCAAAAGTGATGAAAAACTGTTTTTT. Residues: CASSFYLRAKSDEKLFF.

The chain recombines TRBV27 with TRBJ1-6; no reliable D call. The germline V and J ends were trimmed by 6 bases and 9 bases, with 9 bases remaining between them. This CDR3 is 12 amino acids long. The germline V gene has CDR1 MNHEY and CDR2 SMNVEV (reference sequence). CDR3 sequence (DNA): TGTGCCAGCAGCTACCTTACTTCACCCCTCCACTTT. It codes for CASSYLTSPLHF.